This T cell receptor (beta chain) was sequenced for a study of control samples from healthy donors and cancer patients. There are 14 residues in the CDR3. Trimming took off 2 bases at V and 10 bases at J, with 15 bases between the two ends. Germline V lookup: CDR1 MNHEY, CDR2 SVGAGI. Using immunoSEQ multiplex PCR, the repertoire was profiled, and TCRdb retains in-frame clones only, with some absent. The sample spans approximately 190,000 clones; the ten largest clones claim 2.2%. The specimen sequenced was blood. This receptor was taken from a woman aged 25 to 45 in good health. The chain joins TRBV6-5 to TRBJ1-5; weak D call: TRBD1 (5 bases). This chain's CDR3 is CASSYALGRGPQHF. CDR3 nucleotide sequence: TGTGCCAGCAGTTACGCCTTGGGACGGGGTCCCCAGCATTTT.